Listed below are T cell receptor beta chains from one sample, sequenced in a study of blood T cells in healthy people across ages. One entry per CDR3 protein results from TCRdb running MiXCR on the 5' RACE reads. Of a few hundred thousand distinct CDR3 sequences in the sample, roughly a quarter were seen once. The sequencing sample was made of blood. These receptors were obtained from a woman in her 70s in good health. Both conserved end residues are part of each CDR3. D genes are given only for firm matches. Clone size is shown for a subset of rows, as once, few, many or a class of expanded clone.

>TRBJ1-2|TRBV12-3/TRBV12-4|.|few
CARHPPYGYTF
TGTGCCAGACACCCCCCCTATGGCTACACCTTC
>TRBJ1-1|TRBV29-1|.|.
CSVSRLRGDSNTEAFF
TGCAGCGTTTCCCGACTGCGAGGTGACTCCAACACTGAAGCTTTCTTT
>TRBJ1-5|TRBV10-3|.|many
CAISAGGSNPAEQPQHF
TGTGCCATCAGTGCTGGGGGGTCGAACCCGGCGGAACAGCCCCAGCATTTT
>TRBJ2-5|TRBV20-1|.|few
CSAREERETQYF
TGCAGTGCTAGAGAGGAACGAGAGACCCAGTACTTC
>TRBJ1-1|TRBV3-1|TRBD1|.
CASSQWDRGGSEAFF
TGTGCCAGCAGCCAGTGGGACAGGGGGGGCTCTGAAGCTTTCTTT
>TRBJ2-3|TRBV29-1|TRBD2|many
CSSVPGGHTDTQYF
TGCAGCTCCGTTCCGGGGGGGCATACCGATACGCAGTATTTT
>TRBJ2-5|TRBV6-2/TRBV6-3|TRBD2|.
CASRSAPIAGGSETQYF
TGTGCCAGCAGATCCGCCCCAATAGCGGGGGGGTCAGAGACCCAGTACTTC
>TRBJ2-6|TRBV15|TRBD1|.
CATSRETGLDVLTF
TGTGCCACCAGCAGAGAGACAGGGCTAGACGTCCTGACTTTC
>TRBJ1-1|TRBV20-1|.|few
CSAGRTPTEAFF
TGCAGTGCCGGACGGACACCGACTGAAGCTTTCTTT
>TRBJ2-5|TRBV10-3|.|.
CAIRDSGRETQYF
TGTGCCATCAGGGATTCAGGCAGAGAGACCCAGTACTTC
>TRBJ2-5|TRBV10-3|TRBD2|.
CAISDPSGGRQETQYF
TGTGCCATCAGTGACCCTAGCGGGGGCCGCCAAGAGACCCAGTACTTC
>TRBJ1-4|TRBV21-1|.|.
CASSIRRDFEKLFF
TGTGCCAGCAGTATTCGCAGGGATTTTGAAAAACTGTTTTTT
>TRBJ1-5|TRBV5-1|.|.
CASSPGTGTNQPQHF
TGCGCCAGCAGCCCGGGCACCGGGACAAATCAGCCCCAGCATTTT
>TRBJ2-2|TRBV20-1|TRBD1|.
CSAVRDRVPHANTGELFF
TGCAGTGCAGTGCGGGACAGGGTTCCTCACGCGAACACCGGGGAGCTGTTTTTT
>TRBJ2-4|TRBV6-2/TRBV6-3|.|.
CASTHDPLIRYF
TGTGCCAGCACCCACGACCCATTAATTCGGTACTTC
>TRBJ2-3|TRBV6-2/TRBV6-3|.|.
CASSPGGDRRITDTQYF
TGTGCCAGCAGCCCGGGGGGAGACAGGAGGATCACAGATACACAGTATTTT
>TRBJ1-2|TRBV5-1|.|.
CASSLGQGWINYGYTF
TGCGCCAGCAGCTTGGGCCAGGGTTGGATAAACTATGGCTACACCTTC
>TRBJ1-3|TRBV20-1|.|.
CSVRGLEGVNTIYF
TGCAGTGTTAGAGGCCTGGAGGGGGTGAACACCATATATTTT
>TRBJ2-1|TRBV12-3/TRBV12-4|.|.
CASSPLQGHEQFF
TGTGCCAGCAGCCCCTTACAGGGCCATGAGCAGTTCTTC
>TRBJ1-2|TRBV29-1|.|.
CSVDVTTGGYTF
TGCAGCGTTGATGTAACTACCGGTGGCTACACCTTC
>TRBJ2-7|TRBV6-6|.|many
CASSRDISYEQYF
TGTGCCAGCAGCCGGGACATCTCCTACGAGCAGTACTTC
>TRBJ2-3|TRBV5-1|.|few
CASSLVGPLMRTDTQYF
TGCGCCAGCAGCTTGGTTGGACCCCTGATGCGCACAGATACGCAGTATTTT